This is a list of T cell receptor beta chains from one sample in a study of cytomegalovirus exposure and HLA in healthy donors. Measured with immunoSEQ multiplex PCR; TCRdb has only the in-frame clones, and not every one. The table records 150,000 to 200,000 clones, more than 75% of them present only once. Sequencing input: PBMCs. These receptors all stem from a man between 18 and 29 years old in good health and CMV-seropositive. CDR3s include the opening cysteine and the closing phenylalanine or tryptophan. D genes are given only for firm matches. A row's size may be missing; if present it is once, few, many or a size class.

.,TRBJ1-5,.,TRBV7-9,TGTGCCAGCAGCTTGAGTAATAGCAATCAGCCCCAGCATTTT,CASSLSNSNQPQHF
.,TRBJ1-3,.,TRBV7-9,TGTGCCAGCAGCGTCTATAGGCTGGGGGCTGGTGGAAACACCATATATTTT,CASSVYRLGAGGNTIYF
.,TRBJ2-7,TRBD2,TRBV6-5,TGTGCCAGCAGTCCACTAGCGGGGGAATTCTACGAGCAGTACTTC,CASSPLAGEFYEQYF
.,TRBJ2-1,.,TRBV11-2,TGTGCCAGCAGCCTTGCCGGGGGCTACAATGAGCAGTTCTTC,CASSLAGGYNEQFF
.,TRBJ2-3,.,TRBV20-1,TGCAGTGCCATTAGCACAGATACGCAGTATTTT,CSAISTDTQYF
.,TRBJ1-5,TRBD1,TRBV5-8,TGTGCCAGCAGCTCCGGACAGGGGGGCGGACCCCAGCATTTT,CASSSGQGGGPQHF
.,TRBJ2-3,.,TRBV19,TGTGCCAGTAATGGGGCGTGGGGCACAGATACGCAGTATTTT,CASNGAWGTDTQYF
.,TRBJ2-1,.,TRBV5-6,TGTGCCAGCAGCTTGAAATCAGGGAAGCAGTTCTTC,CASSLKSGKQFF
.,TRBJ2-5,.,TRBV7-6,TGTGCCAGCAGCTTAGGTCAGAGGTCGGAGACCCAGTACTTC,CASSLGQRSETQYF
once,TRBJ1-5,.,TRBV30,TGTGCCTGGAGTTCGGGGACAAATCAGCCCCAGCATTTT,CAWSSGTNQPQHF
few,TRBJ2-3,TRBD2,TRBV30,TGTGCCTGGAGTGCGGCTAGCGGGCTAGATACGCAGTATTTT,CAWSAASGLDTQYF
.,TRBJ1-1,.,TRBV27,TGTGCCAGCAGTTTATCGTTGGCCCTGAACACTGAAGCTTTCTTT,CASSLSLALNTEAFF
.,TRBJ1-1,.,TRBV5-1,TGCGCCAGCAGCTTAGAAACACCAAGATTCAACACTGAAGCTTTCTTT,CASSLETPRFNTEAFF
.,TRBJ2-2,TRBD1,TRBV10-3,TGTGCCATCCCCCTGACAGGGAGGAACACCGGGGAGCTGTTTTTT,CAIPLTGRNTGELFF
.,TRBJ2-1,.,TRBV9,TGTGCCAGCAGCGTGGGCCTCGGGGCGGGGTACAATGAGCAGTTCTTC,CASSVGLGAGYNEQFF
once,TRBJ1-1,.,TRBV29-1,TGCAGCGTTGAACGCAGGGGAGTCACTGAAGCTTTCTTT,CSVERRGVTEAFF
.,TRBJ2-1,.,TRBV7-3,TGTGCCAGCAGCTTAACAGGCGGGGGCGAGCACAATGAGCAGTTCTTC,CASSLTGGGEHNEQFF
.,TRBJ1-3,TRBD1,TRBV6-1,TGTGCCAGCATTCGGGACAGCTCTGGAAACACCATATATTTT,CASIRDSSGNTIYF
.,TRBJ2-3,.,TRBV21-1,TGTGCCAGCAGCAAAGTGAACGCATCGCAGGGGGACACGAGAGATACGCAGTATTTT,CASSKVNASQGDTRDTQYF
.,TRBJ1-6,.,TRBV19,TGTGCCAGTAGCCCGTGGGCCTTAAATTCACCCCTCCACTTT,CASSPWALNSPLHF
once,TRBJ2-2,TRBD1,TRBV9,TGTGCCAGCAGCGGGGGAGCGGGGGACAGGGGGCTGAACGGGGAGCTGTTTTTT,CASSGGAGDRGLNGELFF
.,TRBJ1-6,.,TRBV4-3,TGCGCCAGCAGCCAAGATATGGCAGGGTCACCCCTCCACTTT,CASSQDMAGSPLHF
.,TRBJ2-7,TRBD2,TRBV5-6,TGTGCCAGCAGCCCCGGACTAGCGGGTATACCCTACGAGCAGTACTTC,CASSPGLAGIPYEQYF
.,TRBJ2-7,.,TRBV4-1,TGCGCCAGCAGCCATCCGGGGGACTTCCCCCCTTACGAGCAGTACTTC,CASSHPGDFPPYEQYF
.,TRBJ1-4,.,TRBV4-3,TGCGCCAGCAGCCAAGACTGGAACAGAAGAAGGGAAAAACTGTTTTTT,CASSQDWNRRREKLFF
.,TRBJ2-7,TRBD1,TRBV28,TGTGCCAGCAGTTCACCGGGACAGCCGTACGAGCAGTACTTC,CASSSPGQPYEQYF
.,TRBJ1-5,.,TRBV19,TGTGCCAGTAATCAGGGGATGGATCAGCCCCAGCATTTT,CASNQGMDQPQHF
.,TRBJ1-1,.,TRBV5-1,TGCGCCAGCAGCACGGGCGGAGGGACTGAAGCTTTCTTT,CASSTGGGTEAFF
few,TRBJ1-1,.,TRBV30,TGTGCCTGGACTCGGGGGACCGCTGAAGCTTTCTTT,CAWTRGTAEAFF
.,TRBJ2-3,.,TRBV7-2,TGTGCCAGCAGCTTAGATCCCGGGGGAGATACGCAGTATTTT,CASSLDPGGDTQYF
.,TRBJ2-3,.,TRBV9,TGTGCCAGCAAACGGGGAGATACGCAGTATTTT,CASKRGDTQYF
.,TRBJ1-4,.,TRBV7-9,TGTGCCAGCAGCCCACCCGTAGGAGGGGTAGGAGAAAAACTGTTTTTT,CASSPPVGGVGEKLFF
.,TRBJ1-4,.,TRBV4-3,TGCGCCAGCAGCCAAGATGCGGGGGCAACTAATGAAAAACTGTTTTTT,CASSQDAGATNEKLFF
once,TRBJ2-5,.,TRBV19,TGTGCCAGTAGTATTGGACTAACCCCGACCCAGTACTTC,CASSIGLTPTQYF
.,TRBJ2-2,TRBD1,TRBV7-2,TGTGCCAGCAGCCCGGGACAGGGTGACACCGGGGAGCTGTTTTTT,CASSPGQGDTGELFF
.,TRBJ2-6,.,TRBV5-1,TGCGCCAGCAGCTTTGGTGGCAGCTCTGGGGCCAACGTCCTGACTTTC,CASSFGGSSGANVLTF
.,TRBJ1-1,.,TRBV4-2,TGTGCCAGCAGCCAAAAAGGGGGGGAAGCCACTGAAGCTTTCTTT,CASSQKGGEATEAFF
.,TRBJ2-6,TRBD2,TRBV4-2,TGTGCCAGCAGCCAGGGGCTAGCGGGGGGCTCTGGGGCCAACGGCCTGACTTTC,CASSQGLAGGSGANGLTF
.,TRBJ1-2,.,TRBV6-5,TGTGCCAGCAGTTCCATCCTGGACAGAAACTATGGCTACACCTTC,CASSSILDRNYGYTF
once,TRBJ2-5,TRBD2,TRBV9,TGTGCCAGCAGCCGGGGGGGGGCCCAAGAGACCCAGTACTTC,CASSRGGAQETQYF
few,TRBJ1-1,TRBD1,TRBV9,TGTGCCAGCAGCCCCCGGACAGGGAACACTGAAGCTTTCTTT,CASSPRTGNTEAFF